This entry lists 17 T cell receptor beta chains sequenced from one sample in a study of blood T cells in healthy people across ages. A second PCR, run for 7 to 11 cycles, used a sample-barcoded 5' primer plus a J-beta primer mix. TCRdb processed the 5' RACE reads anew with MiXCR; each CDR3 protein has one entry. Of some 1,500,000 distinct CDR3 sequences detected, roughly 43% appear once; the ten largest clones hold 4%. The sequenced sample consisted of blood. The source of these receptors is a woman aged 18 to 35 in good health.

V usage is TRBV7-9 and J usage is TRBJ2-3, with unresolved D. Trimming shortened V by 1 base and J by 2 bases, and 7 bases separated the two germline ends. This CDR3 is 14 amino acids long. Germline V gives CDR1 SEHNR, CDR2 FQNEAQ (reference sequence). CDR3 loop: CASSLETHTDTQYF. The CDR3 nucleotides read TGTGCCAGCAGCTTAGAGACCCACACAGATACGCAGTATTTT.

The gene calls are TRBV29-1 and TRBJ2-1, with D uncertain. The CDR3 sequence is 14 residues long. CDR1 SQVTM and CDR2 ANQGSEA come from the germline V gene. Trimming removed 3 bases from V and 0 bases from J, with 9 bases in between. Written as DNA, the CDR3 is TGCAGCGTTGAGCACCGCAGCTCCTACAATGAGCAGTTCTTC. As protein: CSVEHRSSYNEQFF.

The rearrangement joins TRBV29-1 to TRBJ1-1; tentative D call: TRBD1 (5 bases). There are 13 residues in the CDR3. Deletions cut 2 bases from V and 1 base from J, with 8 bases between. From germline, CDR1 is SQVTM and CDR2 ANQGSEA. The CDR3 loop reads CSVEPQGNTEAFF. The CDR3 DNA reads TGCAGCGTTGAACCGCAGGGGAACACTGAAGCTTTCTTT. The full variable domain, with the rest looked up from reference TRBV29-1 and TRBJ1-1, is SAVISQKPSRDICQRGTSLTIQCQVDSQVTMMFWYRQQPGQSLTLIATANQGSEATYESGFVIDKFPISRPNLTFSTLTVSNMSPEDSSIYLCSVEPQGNTEAFFGQGTRLTVV.

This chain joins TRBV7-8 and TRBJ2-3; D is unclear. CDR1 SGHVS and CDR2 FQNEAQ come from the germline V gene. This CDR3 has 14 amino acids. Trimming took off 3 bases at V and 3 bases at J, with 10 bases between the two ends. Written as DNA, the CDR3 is TGTGCCAGCAGCTTCTCTTTAGGGACAGATACGCAGTATTTT. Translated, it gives CASSFSLGTDTQYF.

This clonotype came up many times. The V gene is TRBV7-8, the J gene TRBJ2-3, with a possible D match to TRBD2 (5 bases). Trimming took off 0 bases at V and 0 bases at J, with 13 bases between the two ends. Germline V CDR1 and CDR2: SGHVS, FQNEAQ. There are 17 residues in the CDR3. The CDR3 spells CASSLARSGESTDTQYF. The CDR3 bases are TGTGCCAGCAGCTTAGCGAGGAGCGGAGAAAGCACAGATACGCAGTATTTT.

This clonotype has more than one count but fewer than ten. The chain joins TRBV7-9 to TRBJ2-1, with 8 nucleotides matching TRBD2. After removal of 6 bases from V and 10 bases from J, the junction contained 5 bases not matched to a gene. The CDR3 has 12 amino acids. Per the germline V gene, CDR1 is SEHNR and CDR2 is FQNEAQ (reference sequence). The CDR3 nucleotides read TGTGCCAGCAGTTCACCGGGAGGGGAGCAGTTCTTC. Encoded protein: CASSSPGGEQFF.

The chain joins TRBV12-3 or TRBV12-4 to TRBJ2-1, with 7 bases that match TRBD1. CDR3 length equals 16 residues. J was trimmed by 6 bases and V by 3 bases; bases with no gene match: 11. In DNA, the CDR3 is TGTGCCAGCAGTTTGTCTAGGACAGGTGAGGGCAATGAGCAGTTCTTC. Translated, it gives CASSLSRTGEGNEQFF.

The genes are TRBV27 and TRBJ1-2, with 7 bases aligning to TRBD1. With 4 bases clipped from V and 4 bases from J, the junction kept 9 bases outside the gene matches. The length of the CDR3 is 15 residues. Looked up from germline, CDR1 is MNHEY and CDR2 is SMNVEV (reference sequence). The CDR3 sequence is CASSSGRGHSYGYTF. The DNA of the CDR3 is TGTGCCAGCAGTTCTGGTAGGGGGCATTCCTATGGCTACACCTTC.

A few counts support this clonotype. The CDR3 is CASSQYRVGGYTF. The CDR3 DNA reads TGTGCCAGCAGCCAATACAGGGTCGGGGGCTACACCTTC. This chain connects TRBV3-1 to TRBJ1-2; D possibly corresponds to TRBD1 (6 bases). The CDR3 totals 13 residues. V was trimmed by 2 bases and J by 8 bases, leaving 12 bases between them. In germline, CDR1 is LGHDT, CDR2 YNNKEL (reference sequence).

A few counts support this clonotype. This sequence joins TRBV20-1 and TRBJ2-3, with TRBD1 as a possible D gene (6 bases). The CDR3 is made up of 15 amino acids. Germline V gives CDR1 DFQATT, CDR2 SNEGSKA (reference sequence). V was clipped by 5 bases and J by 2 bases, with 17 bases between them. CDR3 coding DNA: TGCAGTGCTTCTACAGGGACCTCGATCACAGATACGCAGTATTTT. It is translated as CSASTGTSITDTQYF.

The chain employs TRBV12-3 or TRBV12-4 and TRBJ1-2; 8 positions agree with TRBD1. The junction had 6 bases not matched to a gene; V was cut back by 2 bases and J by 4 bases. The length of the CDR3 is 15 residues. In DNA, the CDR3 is TGTGCCAGCAGTTTAACGACAGGGGTATCCTATGGCTACACCTTC. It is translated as CASSLTTGVSYGYTF.

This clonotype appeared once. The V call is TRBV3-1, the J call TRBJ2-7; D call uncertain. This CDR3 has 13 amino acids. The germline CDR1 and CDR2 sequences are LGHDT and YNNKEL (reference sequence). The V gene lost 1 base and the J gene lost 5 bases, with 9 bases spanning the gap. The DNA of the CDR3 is TGTGCCAGCAGCCAAGGGACGCCGAACGAGCAGTACTTC. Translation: CASSQGTPNEQYF.

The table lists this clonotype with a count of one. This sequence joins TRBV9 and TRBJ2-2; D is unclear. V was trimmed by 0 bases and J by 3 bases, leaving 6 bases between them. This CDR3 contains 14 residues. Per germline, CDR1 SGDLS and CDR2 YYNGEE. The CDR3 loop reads CASSVERYTGELFF. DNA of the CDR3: TGTGCCAGCAGCGTAGAACGGTACACCGGGGAGCTGTTTTTT.

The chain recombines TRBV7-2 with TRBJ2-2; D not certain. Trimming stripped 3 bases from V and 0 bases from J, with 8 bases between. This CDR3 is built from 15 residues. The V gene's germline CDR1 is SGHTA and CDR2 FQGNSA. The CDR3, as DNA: TGTGCCAGCAGCTTTTATCGAGCGAACACCGGGGAGCTGTTTTTT. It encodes CASSFYRANTGELFF.

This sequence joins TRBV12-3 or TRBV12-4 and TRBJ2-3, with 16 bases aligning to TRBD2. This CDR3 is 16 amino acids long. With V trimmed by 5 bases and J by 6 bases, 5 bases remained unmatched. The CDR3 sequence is CASSGTSGRARDTQYF. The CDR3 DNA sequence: TGTGCCAGCAGTGGGACTAGCGGGAGGGCCAGGGATACGCAGTATTTT.

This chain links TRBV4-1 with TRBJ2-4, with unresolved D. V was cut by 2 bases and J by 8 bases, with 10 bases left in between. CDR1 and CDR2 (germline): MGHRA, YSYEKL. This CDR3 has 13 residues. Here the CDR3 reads CASSQNRRDIQYF. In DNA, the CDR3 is TGCGCCAGCAGCCAAAACCGTCGGGACATTCAGTACTTC.

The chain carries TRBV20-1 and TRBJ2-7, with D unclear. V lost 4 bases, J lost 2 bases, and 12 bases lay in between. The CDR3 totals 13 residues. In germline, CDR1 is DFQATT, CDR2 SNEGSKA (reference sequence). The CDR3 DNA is TGCAGTGCTATAAGGATCGCTACCTACGAGCAGTACTTC. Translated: CSAIRIATYEQYF.